These 24 T cell receptor beta chains share one sample of origin, sequenced in a study of cytomegalovirus exposure and HLA in healthy donors. Primers: 60 Vbeta forward and 13 Jbeta reverse. Sequencing was performed with immunoSEQ multiplex PCR; in TCRdb, only in-frame clones are kept and a portion is missing. The data contain some 170,000 clones, around 80% of them singletons. Sequenced input: PBMCs. The receptors here all came from a man aged 25 to 40 in good health and CMV-seronegative.

As DNA, the CDR3 is TGTGCCTGGGAACCGGGACAGCCTTTCTACTATGGCTACACCTTC. It yields the protein CAWEPGQPFYYGYTF. The chain combines TRBV30 with TRBJ1-2; 7 bases agree with TRBD1. The germline CDR1 and CDR2 sequences are GTSNPN and SVGIG (reference sequence). The CDR3 is 15 residues long. The junction had 12 bases not matched to a gene; V was cut back by 5 bases and J by 3 bases.

This chain links TRBV15 with TRBJ1-1; 8 nucleotides align to TRBD1. The V gene end was trimmed by 2 bases and the J gene end by 5 bases; junction bases not matched to a gene: 7. Germline values: CDR1 LNHNV, CDR2 YYDKDF (reference sequence). The CDR3 loop spans 15 amino acids. This CDR3 is CATSRPRQGRTEAFF. The CDR3, as DNA: TGTGCCACCAGCAGACCTCGACAGGGGCGGACTGAAGCTTTCTTT.

V gene TRBV5-1 combines with J gene TRBJ2-5, with TRBD2 identical over 8 bases. Judging by the DNA end, TRBJ2-7 fits better; the J call may be wrong. The CDR3 spans 15 residues. The germline V gene encodes CDR1 SGHRS and CDR2 YFSETQ. CDR3 loop: CASSGGLGTSYEQYF. The DNA of the CDR3 is TGCGCCAGCAGCGGGGGACTAGGAACGTCCTACGAGCAGTACTTC.

This clone was seen once. The chain links TRBV7-9 to TRBJ2-1; a weak D match, TRBD2 (6 bases). This CDR3 is built from 12 residues. Per germline, CDR1 SEHNR and CDR2 FQNEAQ (reference sequence). V lost 3 bases and J lost 10, with 10 bases in between. CDR3 in amino acids: CASSLGGMEQFF. DNA for the CDR3: TGTGCCAGCAGCTTGGGCGGGATGGAGCAGTTCTTC.

The V call is TRBV7-7, the J call TRBJ2-5; the D is unclear. Trimming left V 6 bases short and J 1 base short, with 9 bases between. Germline CDR1 is SSHAT and CDR2 is FNYEAQ (reference sequence). The CDR3 contains 13 residues. The CDR3 coding sequence is TGTGCCAGCAGGAGAACCCTCCAAGAGACCCAGTACTTC. Protein sequence: CASRRTLQETQYF.

The V gene is TRBV6-5, the J gene TRBJ1-4; D is undetermined. V was pared by 6 bases and J by 0 bases, with 8 bases between. The V gene's germline CDR1 is MNHEY and CDR2 SVGAGI. The CDR3 extends over 14 amino acids. The CDR3 loop is CASRRLATNEKLFF. CDR3 nucleotide sequence: TGTGCCAGCAGGCGGCTGGCAACTAATGAAAAACTGTTTTTT.

Only one count was recorded for this clone. J is TRBJ2-1 and V is TRBV7-9, with TRBD2 matching over 11 bases. Germline assignment: CDR1 SEHNR and CDR2 FQNEAQ (reference sequence). The CDR3 sequence is 14 residues long. V lost 3 bases to trimming and J lost 9 bases; unmatched junction nucleotides: 4. The CDR3 DNA sequence: TGTGCCAGCAGCTTGGGGACTAGCGGCCCTGAGCAGTTCTTC. Its translation: CASSLGTSGPEQFF.

The chain recombines TRBV2 with TRBJ1-1; 9 bases match TRBD1. CDR3 length equals 14 residues. The V and J ends lost 8 bases and 0 bases, in that order; junction bases with no gene match: 4. CDR1 and CDR2 (germline): SNHLY, FYNNEI. The CDR3 bases are TGTGCCAGCGGACAGGGGATCATGAACACTGAAGCTTTCTTT. It encodes CASGQGIMNTEAFF.

The genes are TRBV4-1 and TRBJ1-5; perhaps TRBD1 as D (5 bases). CDR3 size: 15 residues. The germline V and J ends were trimmed by 1 base and 6 bases, with 13 bases remaining between them. From germline, CDR1 is MGHRA and CDR2 YSYEKL. The CDR3 region is CASSQVAGLGQPQHF. The CDR3 DNA is TGCGCCAGCAGCCAAGTTGCAGGGTTGGGTCAGCCCCAGCATTTT.

V is TRBV11-2 and J is TRBJ1-5; D remains unclear. CDR1 and CDR2 from the germline V gene are SGHAT and FQNNGV. V was clipped by 5 bases and J by 7 bases, with 15 bases between them. CDR3 size: 14 residues. CDR3 nucleotide sequence: TGTGCCAGCAGCCCCGGGTCTCCGTCCCAGCCCCAGCATTTT. Its translation: CASSPGSPSQPQHF.

CDR3 DNA sequence: TGTGCCAGCAGCTTAGCGCGGGACAGGGGGCGCGATGAGCAGTTCTTC. Translating gives CASSLARDRGRDEQFF. V gene TRBV11-1 combines with J gene TRBJ2-1, with 12 bases that match TRBD1. The germline V gene encodes CDR1 SGHAT and CDR2 FQDESV (reference sequence). Trimming at V came to 0 bases and at J to 8 bases, leaving 5 bases not matched to a gene. This CDR3 contains 16 residues.

In its sample, this clone was seen a few times. In DNA, the CDR3 is TGCGCCAGCAGCTTGGTTGGAGGGAACACCGGGGAGCTGTTTTTT. It encodes CASSLVGGNTGELFF. The chain couples TRBV5-1 to TRBJ2-2; D possibly corresponds to TRBD2 (5 bases). V shed 0 bases and J shed 1 base, with 7 bases lying between them. The CDR3 runs to 15 residues. Germline V gene lookup returns CDR1 SGHRS and CDR2 YFSETQ.

The chain has TRBV5-5 and TRBJ2-7; possibly TRBD2 for D (5 bases). This CDR3 spans 13 amino acids. From germline, CDR1 is SGHKS and CDR2 YYEKEE (reference sequence). V dropped 4 bases and J dropped 5 bases, with 13 bases sitting between them. The CDR3 sequence is CASSPGFTNEQYF. CDR3 nucleotide sequence: TGTGCCAGCAGCCCGGGGTTCACGAACGAGCAGTACTTC.

This chain joins TRBV28 and TRBJ1-1; the D gene is possibly TRBD1 (5 bases). V was clipped by 6 bases and J by 10 bases, with 15 bases between them. This CDR3 contains 12 residues. Germline V gene data show CDR1 as MDHEN and CDR2 as SYDVKM. The CDR3 bases are TGTGCCAGCAGGGCTGACGGGGGGAGAGCTTTCTTT. Amino acids: CASRADGGRAFF.

This clone has only one observation. The genes are TRBV27 and TRBJ1-3, with D maybe TRBD1 (5 bases). This CDR3 region has 16 residues. Germline V lookup: CDR1 MNHEY, CDR2 SMNVEV (reference sequence). V lost 5 bases, J lost 1 base, and 15 bases lay in between. In DNA, the CDR3 is TGTGCCAGCAGTCGCGACAGTCCCTCATCTGGAAACACCATATATTTT. This gives the protein CASSRDSPSSGNTIYF.

This clone was detected only a few times. The V call is TRBV30, the J call TRBJ2-7, with D maybe TRBD1 (5 bases). The CDR3 runs to 12 residues. Trimming pared 1 base from V and 5 bases from J, leaving 9 bases between. CDR1 is GTSNPN and CDR2 is SVGIG in the germline V gene (reference sequence). CDR3: CAWSGQGNEQYF. Here the CDR3 DNA reads TGTGCCTGGAGTGGTCAGGGAAACGAGCAGTACTTC.

J is TRBJ2-7 and V is TRBV5-5; 7 bases map to TRBD1. V was clipped by 4 bases and J by 2 bases; unmatched bases: 9. Germline assignment: CDR1 SGHKS and CDR2 YYEKEE (reference sequence). The CDR3 covers 15 residues. As DNA, the CDR3 is TGTGCCAGCAGCCCCGGAAGGGGACAGACCTACGAGCAGTACTTC. The encoded protein is CASSPGRGQTYEQYF.

This clone was seen only a few times. The J gene is TRBJ2-7, the V gene TRBV27; 8 nucleotides align to TRBD1. The CDR3 covers 14 residues. With 5 bases clipped from V and 2 bases from J, the junction kept 5 bases outside the gene matches. CDR1 is MNHEY, CDR2 SMNVEV, per germline (reference sequence). The CDR3 region is CASSPTGVPYEQYF. As DNA, the CDR3 is TGTGCCAGCAGTCCGACAGGGGTTCCCTACGAGCAGTACTTC.

The chain joins TRBV19 to TRBJ1-5; TRBD1 agrees at 9 bases. The CDR3 extends over 16 amino acids. Germline assignment: CDR1 LNHDA and CDR2 SQIVND (reference sequence). The V segment lost 3 bases and the J segment 4 bases; nucleotides outside the gene matches: 7. The CDR3 loop is CASSMRRTGANQPQHF. Here the CDR3 DNA reads TGTGCCAGTAGTATGCGCAGGACAGGGGCAAATCAGCCCCAGCATTTT.

The chain links TRBV6-5 to TRBJ1-2; D call uncertain. CDR1 and CDR2 from the germline V gene are MNHEY and SVGAGI. The CDR3 length is 15 residues. V dropped 5 bases and J dropped 4 bases, with 17 bases sitting between them. The CDR3 loop is CASSHSSDDIYGYTF. The CDR3 DNA sequence: TGTGCCAGCAGTCACAGCTCCGACGATATCTATGGCTACACCTTC.

The chain links TRBV5-1 to TRBJ2-3; no clear D. With 4 bases removed from V and 7 bases from J, the gap between germline ends came to 7 bases. Germline V gene lookup returns CDR1 SGHRS and CDR2 YFSETQ. The CDR3 runs 11 residues. The CDR3 region has the DNA TGCGCCAGCAGCCCACAGAATACGCAGTATTTT. Its translation: CASSPQNTQYF.

The rearrangement joins TRBV30 to TRBJ2-1; a possible D gene is TRBD1 (6 bases). Germline V gene data show CDR1 as GTSNPN and CDR2 as SVGIG (reference sequence). Trimming left V 5 bases short and J 0 bases short, with 14 bases between. The CDR3 runs 15 residues. In DNA, the CDR3 is TGTGCCTGGGGCAGGGGAACTTTCTCCTACAATGAGCAGTTCTTC. This translates into CAWGRGTFSYNEQFF.

V usage is TRBV30 and J usage is TRBJ1-1; TRBD1 aligns across 9 bases. V shed 3 bases and J 1 base; nucleotides not matched to a gene: 3. Germline CDR1 reads GTSNPN; CDR2 reads SVGIG (reference sequence). The CDR3 contains 14 residues. CDR3 loop: CAWSGGQGNTEAFF. Written as DNA, the CDR3 is TGTGCCTGGAGCGGGGGACAGGGGAACACTGAAGCTTTCTTT.

The chain joins TRBV2 to TRBJ2-5; D remains ambiguous. Trimming cost V 1 base and J 5 bases, with 11 bases left between them. The CDR3 covers 14 residues. Germline values: CDR1 SNHLY, CDR2 FYNNEI. The CDR3 loop is CASSEGSGVETQYF. The CDR3 nucleotides are TGTGCCAGCAGTGAAGGGAGTGGAGTGGAGACCCAGTACTTC. Combining the CDR3 with reference TRBV2 and TRBJ2-5 gives the whole variable domain EPEVTQTPSHQVTQMGQEVILRCVPISNHLYFYWYRQILGQKVEFLVSFYNNEISEKSEIFDDQFSVERPDGSNFTLKIRSTKLEDSAMYFCASSEGSGVETQYFGPGTRLLVL.